This T cell receptor (beta chain) is drawn from a study of T cells in Graves' hyperthyroidism and ophthalmopathy. Study-level points and caveats: With a median lead of 6.5 months before onset, the model predicted ophthalmopathy. Researchers found most expanded thyroid clonotypes above 0.001 in blood as well. Ophthalmopathy was told apart from stable hyperthyroidism by a 13 V-J model.

J gave up 4 bases and V 1 base, and 3 bases lay outside the gene matches. This CDR3 has 15 amino acids. Germline V lookup: CDR1 SGHTA, CDR2 FQGTGA. It was RNA transcripts that yielded the amplified TCR beta CDR3 regions. The HTBI primer set served for first-round RT-PCR of the TCR CDR3. TCRdb ran MiXCR on the multiplex PCR reads and lists one entry per CDR3 protein. The table includes roughly 500,000 distinct CDR3 sequences, roughly 46% detected once. Concerning this clonotype itself: Antigen unknown.

Exclusion followed for patients with uncontrolled infection, other autoimmune disease, pregnancy or lactation. V gene TRBV7-3 combines with J gene TRBJ2-2; 7 nucleotides agree with TRBD2. This clonotype originated in an adult woman with Graves' disease, either hyperthyroidism or ophthalmopathy (not recorded which). The sample comprised peripheral blood or thyroid tissue (not recorded which). The CDR3: CASSLSGSATGELFF. DNA for the CDR3: TGTGCCAGCAGCTTAAGCGGGAGCGCCACCGGGGAGCTGTTTTTT. The whole variable domain, filled in from reference TRBV7-3 and TRBJ2-2, reads GAGVSQTPSNKVTEKGKYVELRCDPISGHTALYWYRQSLGQGPEFLIYFQGTGAADDSGLPNDRFFAVRPEGSVSTLKIQRTERGDSAVYLCASSLSGSATGELFFGEGSRLTVL.